In this sample, the clone carrying this T cell receptor beta chain turned up many times. Deletions cut 2 bases from V and 10 bases from J, with 12 bases between. The CDR3 spans 13 residues. The germline gives CDR1 SGHTA, CDR2 FQGNSA. A single record per CDR3 protein comes from TCRdb applying MiXCR to the PCR reads. The sample holds roughly 10,000 distinct CDR3 sequences, less than 30% seen once. This sample was taken from a study of immune characterization of retroperitoneal liposarcoma. The clonotype comes from a male donor with retroperitoneal liposarcoma. The source material was tumor tissue. The chain employs TRBV7-2 and TRBJ2-1; D call uncertain. CDR3 nucleotides: TGTGCCAGCAGCTTACGCCCTCTGTTCGAGCAGTTCTTC. Translating gives CASSLRPLFEQFF. The full variable domain, rest sourced from reference TRBV7-2 and TRBJ2-1, is GAGVSQSPSNKVTEKGKDVELRCDPISGHTALYWYRQSLGQGLEFLIYFQGNSAPDKSGLPSDRFSAERTGGSVSTLTIQRTQQEDSAVYLCASSLRPLFEQFFGPGTRLTVL.